This T cell receptor (beta chain) was sequenced during a study of human T cells and chemical hapten exposure. At the level of the study: The patient population, which was mostly female, had alopecia areata, totalis or universalis. General observations from the study: High-frequency TCRs, those above 1 in 1000, stayed the same after DPC sensitization.

Many counts were recorded for this clonotype. Its antigen is as yet unknown. This sample's time point: patch test 2, 6 weeks after DPC sensitization. Treatment meaning: therapeutic diphenylcyclopropenone sensitization with weekly scalp DPC. Original processing methods: Ranging from roughly 23,224 to 690,600, TCR counts per sample had a median value of around 92,000. One entry per CDR3 protein, called by TCRdb with MiXCR from the RACE reads. Clone size and V and J calls follow TCRdb, not the original study. The sample lists some 84,000 distinct CDR3 sequences; under 11% were seen once. The germline V gene encodes CDR1 DFQATT and CDR2 SNEGSKA (reference sequence). The CDR3 contains 14 residues. The ends lost 2 bases at V and 3 bases at J; junction bases unmatched: 4.

The chain has TRBV20-1 and TRBJ2-7; 10 nucleotides align to TRBD2. This TCR derives from a woman in her fifties or sixties with alopecia areata. Some clones in this sample may be carry-over from other donors' samples. The sample in question was whole blood, obtained in connection with sensitization to the hapten diphenylcyclopropenone (DPC). CDR3 protein: CSARRASGSYEQYF. The DNA for the CDR3 is TGCAGTGCTAGACGGGCTAGCGGGAGCTACGAGCAGTACTTC.